The 19 T cell receptor beta chains below come from one sample, sequenced in a study of patients and donors after allogeneic stem cell transplantation. TCRdb called the RT-PCR reads again in MiXCR, with one record for every CDR3 protein. The sample holds about 150,000 distinct CDR3 sequences, about a third seen once. Sequenced sample: blood, either unsorted or a sorted T cell fraction (not recorded which). Receptors were obtained from a human donor who was either an allogeneic HSCT recipient or a stem cell or donor lymphocyte infusion donor (not recorded which). It is not recorded whose cells these are; they may come from a transplant donor.

This chain joins TRBV20-1 and TRBJ2-1; a weak D match, TRBD1 (6 bases). Germline CDR1 and CDR2: DFQATT and SNEGSKA (reference sequence). V lost 0 bases, J lost 2 bases, and 8 bases lay in between. This CDR3 has 14 amino acids. CDR3 coding DNA: TGCAGTGCTAGAGATAGGGACACCTACAATGAGCAGTTCTTC. Translated: CSARDRDTYNEQFF.

In DNA form, the CDR3 reads TGTGCCAGCAGTTTTTTCCCCGGGACAGGGGGCGGGACAGATACGCAGTATTTT. This translates into CASSFFPGTGGGTDTQYF. V usage is TRBV12-3 or TRBV12-4 and J usage is TRBJ2-3; 12 positions match TRBD1. The length of the CDR3 is 18 residues. V was pared by 3 bases and J by 3 bases, with 10 bases of the junction left unmatched.

The chain links TRBV27 to TRBJ2-7; TRBD2 aligns across 8 bases. CDR1 is MNHEY, CDR2 SMNVEV, per germline (reference sequence). V shed 3 bases and J 3 bases; nucleotides not matched to a gene: 1. This CDR3 region has 13 residues. The CDR3 reads CASSLGLGYEQYF. CDR3 DNA sequence: TGTGCCAGCAGTTTGGGACTAGGCTACGAGCAGTACTTC.

This clonotype was detected a few times. The CDR3 coding sequence is TGTGCCAGCAGCACCAGACAGGGTTTAGACACTGAAGCTTTCTTT. Its protein is CASSTRQGLDTEAFF. The chain recombines TRBV7-6 with TRBJ1-1; 7 nucleotides match TRBD1. V lost 5 bases to trimming and J lost 3 bases; unmatched junction nucleotides: 9. CDR3 length: 15 amino acids. Per germline, CDR1 SGHVS and CDR2 FNYEAQ.

This chain joins TRBV9 and TRBJ2-5, with 8 bases matching TRBD2. CDR1 and CDR2 (germline): SGDLS, YYNGEE. The CDR3 is made up of 14 amino acids. With V trimmed by 4 bases and J by 2 bases, 4 bases remained unmatched. CDR3 protein: CASSTGTRQETQYF. The CDR3 DNA is TGTGCCAGCAGCACCGGGACTAGGCAAGAGACCCAGTACTTC.

The rearrangement joins TRBV4-1 to TRBJ2-5, with 8 bases fitting TRBD2. The germline V gene has CDR1 MGHRA and CDR2 YSYEKL. Trimming cost V 0 bases and J 4 bases; bases outside gene matches: 7. The CDR3 contains 16 residues. CDR3 in DNA: TGCGCCAGCAGCCAAGAGAAGGAGCGGGGGAGAGAGACCCAGTACTTC. Translation gives CASSQEKERGRETQYF.

The J gene is TRBJ2-5, the V gene TRBV7-3; 16 positions agree with TRBD2. Germline assignment: CDR1 SGHTA and CDR2 FQGTGA. The CDR3 sequence is 17 residues long. Unmatched junction bases numbered 7, after V lost 5 bases and J lost 4 bases. The CDR3 DNA reads as TGTGCCAGCAGCCCGGGACTAGCGGGGGGGCCAAGAGAGACCCAGTACTTC. Its translation: CASSPGLAGGPRETQYF.

This clonotype has a handful of counts. V gene TRBV4-2 combines with J gene TRBJ2-1; 13 bases line up with TRBD2. CDR1 is LGHNA and CDR2 is YNFKEQ in the germline V gene. The CDR3 contains 20 residues. The ends lost 0 bases at V and 0 bases at J; junction bases unmatched: 8. CDR3: CASSQDSGTSGVFSYNEQFF. As DNA, the CDR3 is TGTGCCAGCAGCCAAGATTCGGGGACTAGCGGGGTTTTCTCCTACAATGAGCAGTTCTTC.

The DNA for the CDR3 is TGTGCCAGCAGCTTTCTTAGCCGAGGGAACACTGAAGCTTTCTTT. Translated, it gives CASSFLSRGNTEAFF. The chain links TRBV7-3 to TRBJ1-1; D gene uncertain. Germline CDR1 reads SGHTA; CDR2 reads FQGTGA. The CDR3 has 15 residues. The V end lost 3 bases, the J end lost 1 base, and 12 bases lay between the germline ends.

This clonotype showed up just once. The genes are TRBV27 and TRBJ2-7, with TRBD1 as a possible D gene (6 bases). This CDR3 is 14 amino acids long. V dropped 3 bases and J dropped 3 bases, with 12 bases sitting between them. Germline V gives CDR1 MNHEY, CDR2 SMNVEV (reference sequence). CDR3 coding DNA: TGTGCCAGCAGTTTCTCGGACAGAAACTACGAGCAGTACTTC. The encoded protein is CASSFSDRNYEQYF.

This clonotype was recorded a few times. The chain employs TRBV24-1 and TRBJ2-5, with TRBD1 matching 8 bases. Germline V gene data show CDR1 as KGHDR and CDR2 as SFDVKD. The CDR3 length is 15 residues. The V gene end was trimmed by 4 bases and the J gene end by 5 bases; junction bases not matched to a gene: 8. In DNA, the CDR3 is TGTGCCACCAGTGACGTCGGACAGGGAGAGGAGACCCAGTACTTC. This encodes CATSDVGQGEETQYF.

This clonotype was seen repeatedly, ten times or more. The CDR3 loop is CASSLNPAGNEKLFF. The CDR3 DNA follows: TGTGCCAGCAGTTTGAACCCAGCGGGTAATGAAAAACTGTTTTTT. This rearrangement joins TRBV12-3 or TRBV12-4 to TRBJ1-4; no firm D call. Trimming pared 3 bases from V and 4 bases from J, leaving 12 bases between. The CDR3 is 15 amino acids.

As concerns this clonotype: One junction end does not reproduce the germline sequence, and a read error may be involved. This chain joins TRBV12-3 or TRBV12-4 and TRBJ2-7; D may be TRBD1 or TRBD2 (5 bases each). This CDR3 is built from 13 residues. CDR3 DNA sequence: TGTACCAGCAGTTCAGAGGGGCCCTACGAGCAGTACTTC. This translates into CTSSSEGPYEQYF.

This clonotype has at least ten counts. CDR3 in amino acids: CSVVFGGKLFF. CDR3 DNA: TGCAGCGTAGTCTTCGGGGGAAAACTGTTTTTT. The chain has TRBV29-1 and TRBJ1-4; maybe TRBD1 (5 bases). V was cut by 6 bases and J by 10 bases, with 12 bases left in between. The CDR3 covers 11 residues. The germline V gene encodes CDR1 SQVTM and CDR2 ANQGSEA.

The chain employs TRBV12-3 or TRBV12-4 and TRBJ2-3, with 14 bases matching TRBD2. The CDR3 covers 16 residues. Trimming at V came to 3 bases and at J to 6 bases, leaving 5 bases not matched to a gene. CDR3 coding DNA: TGTGCCAGCAGTTTGGGACTAGCGGGGGCCACGGATACGCAGTATTTT. It translates to CASSLGLAGATDTQYF.

This clonotype was seen once. V and J are TRBV12-3 or TRBV12-4 and TRBJ2-3; 10 nucleotides align to TRBD2. The CDR3 loop spans 15 amino acids. After removal of 3 bases from V and 5 bases from J, the junction contained 5 bases not matched to a gene. CDR3 DNA sequence: TGTGCCAGCAGTTTGATTAGCGGGGGGCAAGATACGCAGTATTTT. Its protein product is CASSLISGGQDTQYF.

The CDR3 DNA is TGTGCCAGCAGTTACTCGCCGGATAACACTGAAGCTTTCTTT. Translated: CASSYSPDNTEAFF. The genes are TRBV6-5 and TRBJ1-1; D gene ambiguous. The V end lost 0 bases, the J end lost 2 bases, and 7 bases lay between the germline ends. Looked up from germline, CDR1 is MNHEY and CDR2 is SVGAGI. This CDR3 is built from 14 residues.

This sequence joins TRBV10-3 and TRBJ1-5, with D uncertain. Between the trimmed V and J ends, which lost 4 bases and 4 bases, there was a span of 5 bases. The CDR3 spans 12 residues. Germline V lookup: CDR1 ENHRY, CDR2 SYGVKD. CDR3 residues: CAISVGNQPQHF. As DNA, the CDR3 is TGTGCCATCAGTGTGGGGAATCAGCCCCAGCATTTT.

This chain links TRBV11-2 with TRBJ1-1, with D unresolved. The CDR3 extends over 11 amino acids. Germline lookup yields CDR1 SGHAT and CDR2 FQNNGV. Trimming took off 7 bases at V and 7 bases at J, with 10 bases between the two ends. DNA of the CDR3: TGTGCCAGCACAAAGACCGTTGAAGCTTTCTTT. This sequence encodes CASTKTVEAFF.